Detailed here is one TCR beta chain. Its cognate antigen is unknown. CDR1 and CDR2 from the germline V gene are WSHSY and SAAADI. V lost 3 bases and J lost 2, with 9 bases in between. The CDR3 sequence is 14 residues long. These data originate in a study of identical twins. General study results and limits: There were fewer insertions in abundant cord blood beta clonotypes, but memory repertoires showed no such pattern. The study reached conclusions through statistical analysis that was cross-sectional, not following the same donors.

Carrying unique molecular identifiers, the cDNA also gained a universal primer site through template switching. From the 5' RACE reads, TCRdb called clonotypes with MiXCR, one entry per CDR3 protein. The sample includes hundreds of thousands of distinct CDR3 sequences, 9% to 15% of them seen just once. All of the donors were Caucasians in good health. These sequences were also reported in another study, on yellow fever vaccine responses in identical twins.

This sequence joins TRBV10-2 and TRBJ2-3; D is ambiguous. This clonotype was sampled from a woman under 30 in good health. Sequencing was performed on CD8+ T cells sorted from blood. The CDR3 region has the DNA TGCGCCAGCAGTGATGGCAGCCACACAGATACGCAGTATTTT. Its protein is CASSDGSHTDTQYF.